The 25 T cell receptor beta chains in this list originate from one sample, sequenced in a study of CD8 T cells in ankylosing spondylitis. Overall study results and limits: A TCR beta motif of roughly eight highly homologous variants appeared characteristic of ankylosing spondylitis blood.

Their antigens are not known. TCRdb passed the 5' RACE reads through MiXCR, listing each CDR3 protein once. This sample yields fewer than 650,000 distinct CDR3 sequences, of which about 13% are seen a single time; over 6.5% belongs to the top ten. The source material was blood, either unsorted or a sorted T cell fraction (not recorded which). Source of these receptors: a male donor with ankylosing spondylitis.

This clonotype was seen only a few times. The chain links TRBV5-1 to TRBJ2-3; D might be TRBD1 or TRBD2, each matching 5 bases. V dropped 7 bases and J dropped 0 bases, with 9 bases sitting between them. The CDR3 is made up of 13 amino acids. Germline V gene data show CDR1 as SGHRS and CDR2 as YFSETQ. The CDR3 loop reads CASWDGSTDTQYF. CDR3 DNA sequence: TGCGCCAGCTGGGACGGTAGCACAGATACGCAGTATTTT.

This chain joins TRBV25-1 and TRBJ1-1; D perhaps matches TRBD1 (5 bases). The CDR3 is made up of 14 amino acids. Trimming removed 3 bases from V and 1 base from J, with 9 bases in between. CDR1 and CDR2 (germline): MGHDK, SYGVNS. The CDR3 spells CASSEWGRNTEAFF. CDR3 coding DNA: TGTGCCAGCAGTGAGTGGGGACGGAACACTGAAGCTTTCTTT.

The V gene is TRBV18, the J gene TRBJ1-1; D is possibly TRBD1 (6 bases). Germline assignment: CDR1 KGHSH and CDR2 LQKENI. CDR3 length: 13 amino acids. Trimming stripped 5 bases from V and 7 bases from J, with 14 bases between. In nucleotides, the CDR3 is TGTGCCAGCTCATCTACAGGGAGGGGTGAAGCTTTCTTT. Translation: CASSSTGRGEAFF.

This clonotype occurred a few times. The genes are TRBV4-1 and TRBJ2-2, with a possible D match to TRBD2 (5 bases). The CDR3 runs to 15 residues. The V end lost 4 bases, the J end lost 4 bases, and 13 bases lay between the germline ends. Per the germline V gene, CDR1 is MGHRA and CDR2 is YSYEKL. CDR3 loop: CASSPVDGLTGELFF. CDR3 DNA: TGCGCCAGCAGCCCCGTGGACGGACTCACCGGGGAGCTGTTTTTT.

This clonotype has more than one count but fewer than ten. The J gene is TRBJ2-2, the V gene TRBV10-3; the D call may be TRBD1 or TRBD2 (5 bases each). Germline loops: CDR1 ENHRY, CDR2 SYGVKD. The CDR3 sequence is 14 residues long. Trimming cost V 10 bases and J 2 bases, with 14 bases left between them. The CDR3 reads CATRDGVNTGELFF. The DNA of the CDR3 is TGTGCCACCCGGGACGGAGTAAACACCGGGGAGCTGTTTTTT.

CDR3 amino acids: CASSIGQGAGRNTEAFF. The CDR3 DNA reads as TGTGCCAGCAGCATCGGACAGGGGGCTGGTCGGAACACTGAAGCTTTCTTT. This chain uses TRBV7-9 with TRBJ1-1; TRBD1 agrees at 11 bases. The CDR3 loop spans 17 amino acids. The germline V gene encodes CDR1 SEHNR and CDR2 FQNEAQ (reference sequence). V lost 5 bases and J lost 1; bases outside the gene matches: 9.

This clonotype has only a few counts. V usage is TRBV20-1 and J usage is TRBJ1-2; no firm D call. The germline gives CDR1 DFQATT, CDR2 SNEGSKA (reference sequence). The V and J ends lost 2 bases and 7 bases respectively, with 8 bases between them. There are 11 residues in the CDR3. This CDR3 reads CSARSGLGYTF. The CDR3 coding sequence is TGCAGTGCTAGAAGTGGTCTTGGCTACACCTTC.

This clonotype was counted between two and nine times. The genes are TRBV2 and TRBJ2-1; TRBD2 aligns across 9 bases. CDR1 and CDR2 (germline): SNHLY, FYNNEI. The junction had 7 bases not matched to a gene; V was cut back by 6 bases and J by 4 bases. This CDR3 has 15 amino acids. The CDR3 is CASRAPTSGYNEQFF. The CDR3 DNA reads as TGTGCCAGCAGGGCTCCGACTAGCGGTTACAATGAGCAGTTCTTC.

This clonotype was seen a handful of times. The V gene is TRBV20-1, the J gene TRBJ2-7; D is unclear. Between the trimmed V and J ends, which lost 4 bases and 4 bases, there was a span of 5 bases. The germline gives CDR1 DFQATT, CDR2 SNEGSKA (reference sequence). CDR3 size: 10 residues. Written as DNA, the CDR3 is TGCAGTGCTACACCTTACGAGCAGTACTTC. Translated: CSATPYEQYF.

The table lists this clonotype with a few counts. The V and J genes are TRBV11-2 and TRBJ1-2, with 9 nucleotides matching TRBD1. This CDR3 comprises 17 residues. CDR1 and CDR2 from the germline V gene are SGHAT and FQNNGV. The trim removed 0 bases at V and 1 base at J, leaving 6 bases unmatched. CDR3 DNA sequence: TGTGCCAGCAGCTTAGAAAGTAGGGGACAGGGTAACTATGGCTACACCTTC. It yields the protein CASSLESRGQGNYGYTF.

In this sample, this clonotype turned up a few times. The J gene is TRBJ2-5, the V gene TRBV20-1; TRBD1 aligns across 10 bases. Germline V CDR1 and CDR2: DFQATT, SNEGSKA (reference sequence). V shed 5 bases and J 5 bases; nucleotides not matched to a gene: 8. CDR3 length: 14 residues. In DNA, the CDR3 is TGCAGTGCTGAGTCCGGGACAGGGGCCGAGACCCAGTACTTC. It yields the protein CSAESGTGAETQYF.

This chain connects TRBV5-1 to TRBJ2-1; 8 nucleotides match TRBD2. The germline V gene encodes CDR1 SGHRS and CDR2 YFSETQ. Trimming removed 0 bases from V and 7 bases from J; junction bases left unmatched: 12. This CDR3 has 17 residues. The CDR3 nucleotides read TGCGCCAGCAGCTTGGATTCGGCGGGAGGCGGGCTGAATGAGCAGTTCTTC. Translated, it gives CASSLDSAGGGLNEQFF. The full variable domain, in which reference TRBV5-1 and TRBJ2-1 provide the parts outside the CDR3, is KAGVTQTPRYLIKTRGQQVTLSCSPISGHRSVSWYQQTPGQGLQFLFEYFSETQRNKGNFPGRFSGRQFSNSRSEMNVSTLELGDSALYLCASSLDSAGGGLNEQFFGPGTRLTVL.

This clonotype appeared many times. V gene TRBV27 combines with J gene TRBJ2-5, with no clear D. V was cut by 7 bases and J by 4 bases, with 13 bases left in between. The CDR3 runs 13 residues. The germline V gene encodes CDR1 MNHEY and CDR2 SMNVEV (reference sequence). CDR3: CASKMALGETQYF. The CDR3 bases are TGTGCCAGCAAGATGGCCCTGGGAGAGACCCAGTACTTC.

The table lists this clonotype with many counts. CDR3 sequence: CSVGWAGGEQFF. The DNA for the CDR3 is TGCAGCGTTGGCTGGGCGGGAGGTGAGCAGTTCTTC. V is TRBV29-1 and J is TRBJ2-1, with 8 bases identical to TRBD2. The trim removed 4 bases at V and 9 bases at J, leaving 5 bases unmatched. This CDR3 comprises 12 residues. From germline, CDR1 is SQVTM and CDR2 ANQGSEA.

In this sample, this clonotype turned up a few times. The chain uses TRBV7-2 and TRBJ1-5, with TRBD1 matching 8 bases. V trimming: 1 base; J trimming: 1 base; junction bases outside the gene matches: 0. CDR1 is SGHTA and CDR2 is FQGNSA in the germline V gene. The CDR3 totals 15 residues. In DNA form, the CDR3 reads TGTGCCAGCAGCTTAGGGACAGGGAGCAATCAGCCCCAGCATTTT. Amino acids: CASSLGTGSNQPQHF.

This clonotype appeared many times. The V and J genes are TRBV7-9 and TRBJ2-3; no definite D call. The CDR3 has 11 amino acids. Trimming took 3 bases from V and 2 from J, leaving 0 bases between them. CDR1 is SEHNR and CDR2 is FQNEAQ in the germline V gene (reference sequence). The CDR3, as DNA: TGTGCCAGCAGCTTCACAGATACGCAGTATTTT. It encodes CASSFTDTQYF.

This clonotype occurred a few times. The rearrangement links TRBV10-3 to TRBJ2-7, with 12 bases that match TRBD1. Germline V gene sequence: CDR1 ENHRY, CDR2 SYGVKD. The CDR3 extends over 15 amino acids. V dropped 2 bases and J dropped 4; count of bases not matched to a gene: 3. This CDR3 reads CAISEEGQGAYEQYF. CDR3 coding DNA: TGTGCCATCAGTGAGGAGGGACAGGGGGCTTACGAGCAGTACTTC.

The chain has TRBV20-1 and TRBJ2-7, with D possibly being TRBD1 or TRBD2 (6 bases each). This CDR3 is 12 amino acids long. V was cut by 5 bases and J by 2 bases, with 10 bases left in between. Germline V gene sequence: CDR1 DFQATT, CDR2 SNEGSKA (reference sequence). The CDR3 bases are TGCAGTGCTCCGGGGGCAGCCTACGAGCAGTACTTC. Amino acids: CSAPGAAYEQYF.

In the case of this clonotype: This may be a read error: a much more frequent sequence differs by one nucleotide. The J gene is TRBJ1-4, the V gene TRBV12-3 or TRBV12-4; D is unresolved. This CDR3 has 13 residues. V was cut by 4 bases and J by 8 bases, with 11 bases left in between. CDR3 region: CASSYGWGEKLFF. The CDR3 DNA is TGTGCCAGCAGTTACGGATGGGGAGAAAAACTGTTTTTT.

This chain uses TRBV11-2 with TRBJ1-1, with D tentatively TRBD1 (5 bases). Germline CDR1 reads SGHAT; CDR2 reads FQNNGV. This CDR3 comprises 15 residues. V was shortened by 4 bases and J by 5 bases, with 17 bases between the two germline ends. This CDR3 reads CASSSLAGRGTEAFF. Written as DNA, the CDR3 is TGTGCCAGCAGCTCCCTGGCAGGAAGGGGAACTGAAGCTTTCTTT.

This chain connects TRBV2 to TRBJ2-2; D gene ambiguous. CDR1 and CDR2 from the germline V gene are SNHLY and FYNNEI. There are 14 residues in the CDR3. Trimming removed 7 bases at V and 6 bases at J, with 15 bases between. CDR3 in DNA: TGTGCCAGCACTGGCCTAACCAGGTCCGGGGAGCTGTTTTTT. As protein: CASTGLTRSGELFF.

The chain carries TRBV5-1 and TRBJ2-5; D not resolved. V was cut by 0 bases and J by 5 bases, with 14 bases left in between. Germline loops: CDR1 SGHRS, CDR2 YFSETQ. This CDR3 region has 15 residues. This chain's CDR3 is CASSLDPSNGETQYF. The CDR3, as DNA: TGCGCCAGCAGCTTGGACCCATCCAACGGGGAGACCCAGTACTTC.

This clonotype has only a few counts. The chain employs TRBV5-6 and TRBJ2-5; D possibly matches TRBD1 or TRBD2 (6 bases each). Germline V gene lookup returns CDR1 SGHDT and CDR2 YYEEEE. The CDR3 runs to 14 residues. V shed 3 bases and J shed 5 bases, with 14 bases lying between them. CDR3 loop: CASSYARGVETQYF. CDR3 DNA: TGTGCCAGCAGCTATGCTAGGGGGGTTGAGACCCAGTACTTC.

This rearrangement joins TRBV27 to TRBJ2-5; no firm D call. The CDR3 has 10 amino acids. V was shortened by 11 bases and J by 2 bases, with 6 bases between the two germline ends. Germline values: CDR1 MNHEY, CDR2 SMNVEV (reference sequence). The CDR3: CACLQETQYF. The CDR3 DNA sequence: TGTGCCTGTCTACAAGAGACCCAGTACTTC.

V is TRBV30 and J is TRBJ1-1; the match to TRBD1 covers 8 bases. CDR3 length: 13 residues. Unmatched junction bases numbered 3, after V lost 2 bases and J lost 4 bases. Germline lookup yields CDR1 GTSNPN and CDR2 SVGIG (reference sequence). The CDR3 loop is CAWSSDRGTEAFF. CDR3 DNA sequence: TGTGCCTGGAGTTCAGACAGGGGCACTGAAGCTTTCTTT.